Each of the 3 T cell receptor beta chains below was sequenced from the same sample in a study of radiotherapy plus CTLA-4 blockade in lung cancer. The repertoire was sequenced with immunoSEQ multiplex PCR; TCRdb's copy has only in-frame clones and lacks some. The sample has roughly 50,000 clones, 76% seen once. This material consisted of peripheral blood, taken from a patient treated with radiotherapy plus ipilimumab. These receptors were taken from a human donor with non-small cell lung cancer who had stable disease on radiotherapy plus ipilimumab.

CDR3 in DNA: TGTGCCAGCAGCCCCCTAGGCGGGAATGAAAAACTGTTTTTT. This sequence encodes CASSPLGGNEKLFF. The rearrangement uses TRBV7-7 and TRBJ1-4, with D hard to call. This CDR3 has 14 amino acids. Germline V gene lookup returns CDR1 SSHAT and CDR2 FNYEAQ (reference sequence). The V end was cut by 5 bases, the J end by 5 bases, with 12 bases between.

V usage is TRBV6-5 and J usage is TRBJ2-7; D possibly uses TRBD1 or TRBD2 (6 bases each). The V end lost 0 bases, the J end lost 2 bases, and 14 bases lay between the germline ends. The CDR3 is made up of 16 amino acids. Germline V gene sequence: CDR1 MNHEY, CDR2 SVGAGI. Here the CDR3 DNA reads TGTGCCAGCAGTTACTCGGGACATTCTAGCGCCTACGAGCAGTACTTC. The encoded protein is CASSYSGHSSAYEQYF.

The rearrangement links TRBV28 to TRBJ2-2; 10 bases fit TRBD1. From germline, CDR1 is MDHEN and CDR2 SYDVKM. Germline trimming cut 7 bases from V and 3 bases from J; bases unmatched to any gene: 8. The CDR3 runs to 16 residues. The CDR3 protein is CASTGEGQGYTGELFF. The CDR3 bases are TGTGCCAGCACCGGAGAGGGACAGGGGTACACCGGGGAGCTGTTTTTT.